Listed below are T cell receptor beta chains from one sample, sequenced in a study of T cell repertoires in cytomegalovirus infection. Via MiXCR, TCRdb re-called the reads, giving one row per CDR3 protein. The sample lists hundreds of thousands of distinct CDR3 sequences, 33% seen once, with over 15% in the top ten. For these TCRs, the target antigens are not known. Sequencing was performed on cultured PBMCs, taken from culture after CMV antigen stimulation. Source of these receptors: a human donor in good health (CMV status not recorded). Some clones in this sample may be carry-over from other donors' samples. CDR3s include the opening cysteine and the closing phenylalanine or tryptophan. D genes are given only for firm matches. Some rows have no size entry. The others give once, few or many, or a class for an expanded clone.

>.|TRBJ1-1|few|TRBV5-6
TGTGCCAGCAGCGGTTGGCAGGGGATGCTAAACACTGAAGCTTTCTTT
CASSGWQGMLNTEAFF
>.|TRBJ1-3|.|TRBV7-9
TGTGCCAGCAGCAGTACGGACGGATACTCTGGAAACACCATATATTTT
CASSSTDGYSGNTIYF
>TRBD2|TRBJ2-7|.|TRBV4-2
TGTGCCAGCAGCCAAGGGACTAGCGGGGGCTACGAGCAGTACTTC
CASSQGTSGGYEQYF
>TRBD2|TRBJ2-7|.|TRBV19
TGTGCCAGTAGTACCCAAAGACTAGCGGGTTCGCATTCCTACGAGCAGTACTTC
CASSTQRLAGSHSYEQYF
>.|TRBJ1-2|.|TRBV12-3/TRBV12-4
TGTGCCAGCAGCCCACTTGGGGGCCGCCCCTATGGCTACACCTTC
CASSPLGGRPYGYTF
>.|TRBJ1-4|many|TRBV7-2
TGTGCCAGCAGCCGGGGCGAAAAACTGTTTTTT
CASSRGEKLFF
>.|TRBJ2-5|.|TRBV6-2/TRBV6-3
TGTGCCAGCAGTTACGGACAGAGATTAGAGACCCAGTACTTC
CASSYGQRLETQYF
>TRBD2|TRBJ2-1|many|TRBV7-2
TGTGCCAGCAGCTCACCAACTAGCGCGCAACATGAGCAGTTCTTC
CASSSPTSAQHEQFF
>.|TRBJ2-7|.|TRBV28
TGTGCCAGCAGGTCCCCGAACTACGAGCAGTACTTC
CASRSPNYEQYF
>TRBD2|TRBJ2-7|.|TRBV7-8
TGTGCCAGCTCCGGACTAGCGGAAAGCTCCTACGAGCAGTACTTC
CASSGLAESSYEQYF
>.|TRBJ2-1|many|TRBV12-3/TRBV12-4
TGTGCCAGCAGTTTCACCGAGGGTAGCTCCTACAATGAGCAGTTCTTC
CASSFTEGSSYNEQFF
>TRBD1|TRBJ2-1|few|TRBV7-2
TGTGCCAGCAGCTCGACAGGGGACTCCTACAATGAGCAGTTCTTC
CASSSTGDSYNEQFF
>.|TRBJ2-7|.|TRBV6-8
TGTGCCAGCAGTTACCGGGGGACAGCCTGGGAGCAGTACTTC
CASSYRGTAWEQYF
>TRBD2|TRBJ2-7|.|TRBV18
TGTGCCAGCTCACCGTTCCCGGGACTAGCGGGGACCTACGAGCAGTACTTC
CASSPFPGLAGTYEQYF
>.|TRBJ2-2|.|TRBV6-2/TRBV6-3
TGTGCCAGCAGTTCTCAATTGGGGGCTCCCGGGGAGCTGTTTTTT
CASSSQLGAPGELFF
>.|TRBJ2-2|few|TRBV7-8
TGTGCCAGCACGCGAGGGACCGGGGAGCTGTTTTTT
CASTRGTGELFF
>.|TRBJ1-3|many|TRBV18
TGTGCCAGCTCACCGACGGACTCTGGAAACACCATATATTTT
CASSPTDSGNTIYF
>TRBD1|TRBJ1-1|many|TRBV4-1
TGCGCCAGCAGTCGCGACAGGGCCACTGAAGCTTTCTTT
CASSRDRATEAFF
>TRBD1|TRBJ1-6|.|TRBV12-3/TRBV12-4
TGTGCCAGCAGTACAGGGGCCTATAATTCACCCCTCCACTTT
CASSTGAYNSPLHF
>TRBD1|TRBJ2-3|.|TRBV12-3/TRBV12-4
TGTGCCAGCAGTTTAAGCAGCGGACAGGGGGCAGATACGCAGTATTTT
CASSLSSGQGADTQYF
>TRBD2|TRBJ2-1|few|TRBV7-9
TGTGCCAGCAGCACTATAGCGGGGGCCTACAATGAGCAGTTCTTC
CASSTIAGAYNEQFF
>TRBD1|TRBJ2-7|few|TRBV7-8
TGTGCCAGCAGCTTAAGCTCGGACAGGGGGGCTGACGAGCAGTACTTC
CASSLSSDRGADEQYF
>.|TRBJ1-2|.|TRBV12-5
TGTGCTAGTGGCCGGAACAGTATCTATGGCTACACCTTC
CASGRNSIYGYTF
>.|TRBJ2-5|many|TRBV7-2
TGTGCCAGCAGTACGACAGCCATGAGAGAGACCCAGTACTTC
CASSTTAMRETQYF
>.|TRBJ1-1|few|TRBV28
TGTGCCAGCAGTTCCACCGGGGCGAACACTGAAGCTTTCTTT
CASSSTGANTEAFF
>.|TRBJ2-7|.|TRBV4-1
TGCGCCAGCAGCCAAGATTTCTGGGGGCAGTACGAGCAGTACTTC
CASSQDFWGQYEQYF
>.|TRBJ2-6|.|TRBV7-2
TGTGCCAGCGGCTTAACGGGGACTCCTGGGGCCAACGTCCTGACTTTC
CASGLTGTPGANVLTF
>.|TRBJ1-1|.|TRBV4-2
TGTGCCAGCAGCGGCAGCAAATACGGGACTGAAGCTTTCTTT
CASSGSKYGTEAFF
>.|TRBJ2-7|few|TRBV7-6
TGTGCCAGCAGCTTAGCTTCCCGGGTGGGCTACGAGCAGTACTTC
CASSLASRVGYEQYF
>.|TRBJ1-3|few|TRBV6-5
TGTGCCAGCAGTTACTCGAGAGAGGGGGGCGGGGGGCCCGGAAACACCATATATTTT
CASSYSREGGGGPGNTIYF
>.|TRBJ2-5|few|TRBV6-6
TGTGCCAGCAGTTACTCGAAGGAGGAGACCCAGTACTTC
CASSYSKEETQYF
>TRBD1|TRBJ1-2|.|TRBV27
TGTGCCAGCAGTTCGCCGGGACAGGGTGGCTACACCTTC
CASSSPGQGGYTF
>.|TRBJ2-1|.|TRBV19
TGTGCCAGTAGTATTCAACAGTATGATAACAATGAGCAGTTCTTC
CASSIQQYDNNEQFF
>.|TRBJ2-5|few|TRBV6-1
TGTGCCAGCAGTGCAAAGGTAGAGACCCAGTACTTC
CASSAKVETQYF
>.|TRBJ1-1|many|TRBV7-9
TGTGCCAGCACCCTTCTGGCCACTGAAGCTTTCTTT
CASTLLATEAFF
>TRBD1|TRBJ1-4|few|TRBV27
TGTGCCAGCAGTTGGGACAGGGAATATGAAAAACTGTTTTTT
CASSWDREYEKLFF
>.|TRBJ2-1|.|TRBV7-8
TGTGCCACCAACGTCGGGAATGAGCAGTTCTTC
CATNVGNEQFF
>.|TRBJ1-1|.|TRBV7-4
TGTGCCAGCAGCTCAACAGTGGACACTGAAGCTTTCTTT
CASSSTVDTEAFF
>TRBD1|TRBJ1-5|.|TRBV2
TGTGCCAGCAGAAACCGGCGGGGACAGGGGGCCTACTCCAATCAGCCCCAGCATTTT
CASRNRRGQGAYSNQPQHF
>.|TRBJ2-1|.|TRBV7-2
TGTGCCAGCAGCCCAACCGCCACAGGGTCCTACAATGAGCAGTTCTTC
CASSPTATGSYNEQFF
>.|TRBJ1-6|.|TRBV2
TGTGCCAGCAGGGATGAGTTGGATTCACCCCTCCACTTT
CASRDELDSPLHF
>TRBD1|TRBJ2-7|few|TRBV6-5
TGTGCCAGCAGTTATTATGGGACAGGGGAATACGAGCAGTACTTC
CASSYYGTGEYEQYF
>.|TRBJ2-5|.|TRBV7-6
TGTGCCAGCAGTTCAAGGGACCAAGAGACCCAGTACTTC
CASSSRDQETQYF
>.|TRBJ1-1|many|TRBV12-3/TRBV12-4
TGTGCCAGCAGACGCGGGACCGAGTATTGGAACACTGAAGCTTTCTTT
CASRRGTEYWNTEAFF
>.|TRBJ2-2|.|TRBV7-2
TGTGCCAGCAGCTTAGTCGGGAGAGTCGGGGAGCTGTTTTTT
CASSLVGRVGELFF
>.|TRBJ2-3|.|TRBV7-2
TGTGCCAGCAGCTACCCCGGCGGCCCAAAGTATTTT
CASSYPGGPKYF
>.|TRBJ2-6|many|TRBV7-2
TGTGCCAGCAGCTTAGTGTGGGCTGGGGCCAACGTCCTGACTTTC
CASSLVWAGANVLTF
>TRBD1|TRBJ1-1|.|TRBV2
TGTGCCAGCAGTGTTGCGCAGGGGGCGACTGAAGCTTTCTTT
CASSVAQGATEAFF